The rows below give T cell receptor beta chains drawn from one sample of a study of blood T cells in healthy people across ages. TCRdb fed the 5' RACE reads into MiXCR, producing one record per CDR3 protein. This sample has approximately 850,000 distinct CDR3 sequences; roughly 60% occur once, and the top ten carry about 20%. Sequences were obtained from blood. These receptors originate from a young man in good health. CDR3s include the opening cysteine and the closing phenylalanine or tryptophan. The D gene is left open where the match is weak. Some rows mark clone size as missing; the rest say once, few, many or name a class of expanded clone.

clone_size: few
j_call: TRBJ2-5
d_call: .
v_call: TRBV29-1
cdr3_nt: TGCAGCGGTATGGAAGAGACCCAGTACTTC
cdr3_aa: CSGMEETQYF

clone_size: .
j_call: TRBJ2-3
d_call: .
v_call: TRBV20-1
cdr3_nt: TGCAGTGCTAGCCGGCCCGATAGATCAGATACGCAGTATTTT
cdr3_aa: CSASRPDRSDTQYF

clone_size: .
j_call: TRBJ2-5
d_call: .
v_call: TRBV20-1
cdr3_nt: TGCAGCGGGGTAAAAACAGAGACCCAGTACTTC
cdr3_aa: CSGVKTETQYF

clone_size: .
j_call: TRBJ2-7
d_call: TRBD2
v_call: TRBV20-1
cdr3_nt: TGCAGTGCTCAAGAGACTAGCGGGAAGTTCTACGAGCAGTACTTC
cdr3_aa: CSAQETSGKFYEQYF

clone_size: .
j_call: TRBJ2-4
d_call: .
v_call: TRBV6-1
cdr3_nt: TGTGCCAGCAGTGCCGGGGACGCTAAAAACATTCAGTACTTC
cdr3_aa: CASSAGDAKNIQYF

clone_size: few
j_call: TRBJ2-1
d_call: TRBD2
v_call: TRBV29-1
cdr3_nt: TGCAGCGTTGAAGGCCTAGCGGGAGAGGGATCTAATGAGCAGTTCTTC
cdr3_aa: CSVEGLAGEGSNEQFF

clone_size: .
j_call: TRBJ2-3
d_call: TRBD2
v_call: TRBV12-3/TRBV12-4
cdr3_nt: TGTGCCAGCAGTTCACGACTAGCGCCGTATTTT
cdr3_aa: CASSSRLAPYF

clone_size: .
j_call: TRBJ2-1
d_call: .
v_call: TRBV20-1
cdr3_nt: TGCAGTGCCGTCTACGAGCAGTTCTTC
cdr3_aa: CSAVYEQFF

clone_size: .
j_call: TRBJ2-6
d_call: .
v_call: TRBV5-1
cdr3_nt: TGCGCCAGCAGCTTGGTCCCAGGGAGGTCCAACGTCCTGACTTTC
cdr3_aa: CASSLVPGRSNVLTF

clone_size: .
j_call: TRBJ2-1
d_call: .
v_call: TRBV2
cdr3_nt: TGTGCCAGCAGGACCCTCGGGTATGAGCAGTTCTTC
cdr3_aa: CASRTLGYEQFF

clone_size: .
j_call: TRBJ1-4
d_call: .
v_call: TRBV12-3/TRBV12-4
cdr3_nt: TGTGCCAGCAGCCCGGGCCGAACAACTAATGAAAAACTGTTTTTT
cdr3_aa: CASSPGRTTNEKLFF

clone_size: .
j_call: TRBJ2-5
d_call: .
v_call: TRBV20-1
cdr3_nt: TGCAGTGCTACCAACTCGGGGCGGGGGCCGAAAGAGACCCAGTACTTC
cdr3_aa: CSATNSGRGPKETQYF

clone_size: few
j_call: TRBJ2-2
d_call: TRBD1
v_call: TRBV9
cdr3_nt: TGTGCCAGCAGCAGCCTCAACCTCAGGGGGCTGGCCGGGGAGCTGTTTTTT
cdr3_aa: CASSSLNLRGLAGELFF

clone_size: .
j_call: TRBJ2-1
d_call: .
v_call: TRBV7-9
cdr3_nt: TGTGCCAGCAGCCTAGGGTCCAGGACCTCCCACAATGAGCAGTTCTTC
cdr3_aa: CASSLGSRTSHNEQFF

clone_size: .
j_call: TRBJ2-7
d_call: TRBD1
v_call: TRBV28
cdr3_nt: TGTGCCAGCAGCCCTAATGACAGGGAGCCTTACGAGCAGTACTTC
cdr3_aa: CASSPNDREPYEQYF

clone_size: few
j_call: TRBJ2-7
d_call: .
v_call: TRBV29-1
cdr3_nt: TGCAGCGTTGACGGTGGGGCCTACGAGCAGTACTTC
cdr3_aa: CSVDGGAYEQYF

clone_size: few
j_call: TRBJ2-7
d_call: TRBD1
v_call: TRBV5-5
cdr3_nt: TGTGCCAGCAGAGTTCGCGGACAGGAGAGCTACGAGCAGTACTTC
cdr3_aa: CASRVRGQESYEQYF

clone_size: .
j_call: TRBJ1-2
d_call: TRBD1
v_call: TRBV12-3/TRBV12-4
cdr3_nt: TGTGCCATATCCGGGACAGCCTCCGGTGCCTATGGCTACACCTTC
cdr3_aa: CAISGTASGAYGYTF

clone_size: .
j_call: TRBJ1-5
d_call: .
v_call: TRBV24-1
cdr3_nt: TGTGCCACCAGTTCGAGTAGCAATCAGCCCCAGCATTTT
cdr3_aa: CATSSSSNQPQHF

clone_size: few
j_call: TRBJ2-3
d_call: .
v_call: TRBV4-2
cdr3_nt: TGTGCCAGCAGCCACGGAGGAGCTGATACGCAGTATTTT
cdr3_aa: CASSHGGADTQYF

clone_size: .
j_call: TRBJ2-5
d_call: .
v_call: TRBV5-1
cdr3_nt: TGCGCCAGCAGCTTGGTGGGGGAGCAAGAGACCCAGTACTTC
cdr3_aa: CASSLVGEQETQYF

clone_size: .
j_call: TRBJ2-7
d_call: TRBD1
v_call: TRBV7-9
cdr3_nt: TGTGCCAGCAGCGTACGACAGGGGGAGAATGACGAGCAGTACTTC
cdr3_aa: CASSVRQGENDEQYF

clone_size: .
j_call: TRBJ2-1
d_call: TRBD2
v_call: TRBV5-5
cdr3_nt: TGTGCCAGCAGCTTGGGCGGCACTAGCGGGATTTACAATGAGCAGTTCTTC
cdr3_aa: CASSLGGTSGIYNEQFF

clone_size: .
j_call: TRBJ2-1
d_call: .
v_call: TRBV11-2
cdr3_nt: TGTGCCAGCAGCTTAGATCTTGAGTACAATGAGCAGTTCTTC
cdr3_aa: CASSLDLEYNEQFF

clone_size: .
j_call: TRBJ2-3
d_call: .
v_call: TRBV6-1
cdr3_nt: TGTGCCAGCAGTGACCATGACCGGAGAACTAGCACAGATACGCAGTATTTT
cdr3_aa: CASSDHDRRTSTDTQYF